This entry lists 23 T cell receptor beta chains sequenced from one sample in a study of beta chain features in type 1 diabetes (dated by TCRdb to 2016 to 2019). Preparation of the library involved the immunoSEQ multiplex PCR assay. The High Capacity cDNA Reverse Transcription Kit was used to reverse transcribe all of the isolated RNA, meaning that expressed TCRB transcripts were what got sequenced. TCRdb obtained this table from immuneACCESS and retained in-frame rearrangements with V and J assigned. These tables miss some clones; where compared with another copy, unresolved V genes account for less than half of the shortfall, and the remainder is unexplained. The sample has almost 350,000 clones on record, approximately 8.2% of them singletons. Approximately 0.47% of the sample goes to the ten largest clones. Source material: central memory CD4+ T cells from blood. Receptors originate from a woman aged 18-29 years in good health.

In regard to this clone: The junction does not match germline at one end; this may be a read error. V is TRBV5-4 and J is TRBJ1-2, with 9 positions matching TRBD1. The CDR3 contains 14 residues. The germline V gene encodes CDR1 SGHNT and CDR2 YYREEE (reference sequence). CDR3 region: CASSLTGTGRGYTF. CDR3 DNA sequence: TGCGCCAGCAGCCTTACCGGGACAGGGAGAGGCTACACCTTC.

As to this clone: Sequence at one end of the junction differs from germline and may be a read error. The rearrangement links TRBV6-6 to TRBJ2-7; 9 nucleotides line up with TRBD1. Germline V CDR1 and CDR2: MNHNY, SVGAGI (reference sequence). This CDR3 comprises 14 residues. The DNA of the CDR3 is TGTGCCAGCACCTTCCCGGGACAGGGCTACGGGCAGTACTTC. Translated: CASTFPGQGYGQYF.

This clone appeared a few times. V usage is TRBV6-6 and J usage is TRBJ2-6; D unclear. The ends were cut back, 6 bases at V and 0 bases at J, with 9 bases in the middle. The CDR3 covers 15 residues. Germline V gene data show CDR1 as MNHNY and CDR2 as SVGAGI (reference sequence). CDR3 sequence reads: CASSPHSSGANVLTF. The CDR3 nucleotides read TGTGCCAGCAGCCCACACAGCTCTGGGGCCAACGTCCTGACTTTC.

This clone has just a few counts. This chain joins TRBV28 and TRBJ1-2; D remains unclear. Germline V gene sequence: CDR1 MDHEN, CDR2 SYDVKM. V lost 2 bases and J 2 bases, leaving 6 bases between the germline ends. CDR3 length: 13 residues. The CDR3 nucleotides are TGTGCCAGCAGTTTACAGAGAAACTATGGCTACACCTTC. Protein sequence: CASSLQRNYGYTF.

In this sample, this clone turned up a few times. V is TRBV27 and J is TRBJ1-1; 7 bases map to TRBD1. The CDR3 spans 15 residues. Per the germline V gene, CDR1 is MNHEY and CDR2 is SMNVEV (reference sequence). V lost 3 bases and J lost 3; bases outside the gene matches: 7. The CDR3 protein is CASSFGGGAYTEAFF. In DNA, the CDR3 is TGTGCCAGCAGTTTTGGAGGGGGCGCATACACTGAAGCTTTCTTT.

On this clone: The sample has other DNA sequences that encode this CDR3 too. The CDR3 region is CASSVGLLNTGELFF. As DNA, the CDR3 is TGTGCCAGCAGCGTAGGCCTACTGAACACCGGGGAGCTGTTTTTT. The chain links TRBV9 to TRBJ2-2; D is undetermined. The CDR3 covers 15 residues. From germline, CDR1 is SGDLS and CDR2 YYNGEE. Trimming pared 0 bases from V and 1 base from J, leaving 7 bases between.

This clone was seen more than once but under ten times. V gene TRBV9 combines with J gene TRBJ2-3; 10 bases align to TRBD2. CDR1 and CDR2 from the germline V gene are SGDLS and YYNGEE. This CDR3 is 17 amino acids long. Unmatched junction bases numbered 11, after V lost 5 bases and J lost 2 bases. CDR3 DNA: TGTGCCAGCAGTCCAGGGGTAGCGGGAGGAAACACAGATACGCAGTATTTT. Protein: CASSPGVAGGNTDTQYF.

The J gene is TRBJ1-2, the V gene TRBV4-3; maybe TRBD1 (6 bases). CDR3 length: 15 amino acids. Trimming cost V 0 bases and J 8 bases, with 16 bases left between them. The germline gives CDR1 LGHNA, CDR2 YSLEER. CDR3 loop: CASSQEQGGLLGYTF. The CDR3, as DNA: TGCGCCAGCAGCCAAGAACAGGGAGGTCTATTGGGCTACACCTTC.

The CDR3 region is CASSPTQTDTQYF. In DNA form, the CDR3 reads TGTGCCAGCTCACCCACACAGACAGATACGCAGTATTTT. V and J are TRBV18 and TRBJ2-3; unclear D gene. CDR3 length: 13 residues. Trimming shortened V by 3 bases and J by 3 bases, and 7 bases separated the two germline ends. Per germline, CDR1 KGHSH and CDR2 LQKENI.

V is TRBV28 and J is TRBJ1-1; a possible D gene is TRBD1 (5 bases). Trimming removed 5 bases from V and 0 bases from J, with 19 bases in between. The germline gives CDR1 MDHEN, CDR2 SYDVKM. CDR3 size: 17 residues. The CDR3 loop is CASSRVGGGTMNTEAFF. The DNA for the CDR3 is TGTGCCAGCAGTCGGGTGGGCGGGGGTACTATGAACACTGAAGCTTTCTTT.

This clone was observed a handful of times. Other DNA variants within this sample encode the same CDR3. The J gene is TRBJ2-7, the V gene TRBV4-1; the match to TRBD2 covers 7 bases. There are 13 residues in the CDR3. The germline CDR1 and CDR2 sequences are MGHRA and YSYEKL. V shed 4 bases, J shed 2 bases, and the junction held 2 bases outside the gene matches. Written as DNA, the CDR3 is TGCGCCAGCAGCCGGGAGGGTCCCTACGAGCAGTACTTC. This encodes CASSREGPYEQYF.

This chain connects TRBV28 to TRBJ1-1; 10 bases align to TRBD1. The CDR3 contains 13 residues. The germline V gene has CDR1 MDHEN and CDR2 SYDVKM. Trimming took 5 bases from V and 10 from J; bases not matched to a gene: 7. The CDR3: CASSPGQGVRAFF. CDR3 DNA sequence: TGTGCCAGCAGTCCCGGACAGGGGGTTCGAGCTTTCTTT.

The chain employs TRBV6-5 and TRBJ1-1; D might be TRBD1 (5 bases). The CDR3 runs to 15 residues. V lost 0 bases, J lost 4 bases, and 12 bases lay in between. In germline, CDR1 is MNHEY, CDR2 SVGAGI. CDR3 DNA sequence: TGTGCCAGCAGTTACTCGATAGGGGTAAGCACTGAAGCTTTCTTT. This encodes CASSYSIGVSTEAFF.

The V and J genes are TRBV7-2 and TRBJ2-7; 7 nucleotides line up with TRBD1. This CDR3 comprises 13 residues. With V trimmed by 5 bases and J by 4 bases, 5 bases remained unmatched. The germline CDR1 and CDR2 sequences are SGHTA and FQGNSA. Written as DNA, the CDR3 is TGTGCCAGCAGCGTGGGACAGAATTACGAGCAGTACTTC. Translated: CASSVGQNYEQYF.

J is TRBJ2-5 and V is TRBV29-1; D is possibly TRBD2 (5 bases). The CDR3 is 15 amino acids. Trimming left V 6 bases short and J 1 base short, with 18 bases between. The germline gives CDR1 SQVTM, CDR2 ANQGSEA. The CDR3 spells CSVTPTVDFQETQYF. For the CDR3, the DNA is TGCAGCGTGACACCCACAGTGGACTTCCAAGAGACCCAGTACTTC.

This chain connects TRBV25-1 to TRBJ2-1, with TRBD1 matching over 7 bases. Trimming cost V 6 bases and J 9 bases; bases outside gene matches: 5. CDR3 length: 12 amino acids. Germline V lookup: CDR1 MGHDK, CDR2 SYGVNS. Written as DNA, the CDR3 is TGTGCCAGCAGACAGGGGTCGCTTGAGCAGTTCTTC. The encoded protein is CASRQGSLEQFF. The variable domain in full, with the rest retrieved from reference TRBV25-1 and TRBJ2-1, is EADIYQTPRYLVIGTGKKITLECSQTMGHDKMYWYQQDPGMELHLIHYSYGVNSTEKGDLSSESTVSRIRTEHFPLTLESARPSHTSQYLCASRQGSLEQFFGPGTRLTVL.

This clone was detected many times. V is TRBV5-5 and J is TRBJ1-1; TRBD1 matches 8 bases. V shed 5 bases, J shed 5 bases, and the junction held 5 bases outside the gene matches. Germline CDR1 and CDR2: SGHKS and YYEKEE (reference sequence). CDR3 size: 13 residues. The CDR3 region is CASRRTGGTEAFF. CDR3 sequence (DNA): TGTGCCAGCAGACGTACAGGGGGAACTGAAGCTTTCTTT.

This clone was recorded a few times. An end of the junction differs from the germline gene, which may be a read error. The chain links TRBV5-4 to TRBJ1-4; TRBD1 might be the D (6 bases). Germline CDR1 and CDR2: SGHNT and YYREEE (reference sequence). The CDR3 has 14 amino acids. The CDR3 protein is CASSRSGTREKLFF. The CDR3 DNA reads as TGCGCCAGCAGCCGTTCGGGGACACGTGAAAAACTGTTTTTT.

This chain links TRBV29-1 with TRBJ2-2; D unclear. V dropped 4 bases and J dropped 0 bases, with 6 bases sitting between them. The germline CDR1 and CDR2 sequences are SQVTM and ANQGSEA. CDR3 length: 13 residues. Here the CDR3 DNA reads TGCAGCGTTGGTAGAACGAACACCGGGGAGCTGTTTTTT. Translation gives CSVGRTNTGELFF.

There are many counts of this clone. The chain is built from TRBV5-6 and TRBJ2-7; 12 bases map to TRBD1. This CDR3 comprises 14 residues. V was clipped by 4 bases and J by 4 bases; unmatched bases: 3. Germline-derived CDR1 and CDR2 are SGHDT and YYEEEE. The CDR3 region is CASSTGQGAYEQYF. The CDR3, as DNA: TGTGCCAGCAGCACGGGACAGGGGGCTTACGAGCAGTACTTC.

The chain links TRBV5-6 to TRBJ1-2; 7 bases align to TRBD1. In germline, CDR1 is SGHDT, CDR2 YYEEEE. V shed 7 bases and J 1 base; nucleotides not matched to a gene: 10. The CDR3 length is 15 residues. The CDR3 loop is CASGLTGPFNYGYTF. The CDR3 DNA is TGTGCCAGCGGCCTGACAGGGCCTTTTAACTATGGCTACACCTTC.

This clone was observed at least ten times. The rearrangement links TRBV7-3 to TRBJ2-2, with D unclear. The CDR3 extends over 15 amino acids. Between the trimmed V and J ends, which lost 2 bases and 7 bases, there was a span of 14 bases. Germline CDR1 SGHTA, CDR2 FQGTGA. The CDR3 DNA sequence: TGTGCCAGCAGCTTAGGAGTGACGTTTGGCGGGGAGCTGTTTTTT. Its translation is CASSLGVTFGGELFF. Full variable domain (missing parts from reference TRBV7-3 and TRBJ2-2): GAGVSQTPSNKVTEKGKYVELRCDPISGHTALYWYRQSLGQGPEFLIYFQGTGAADDSGLPNDRFFAVRPEGSVSTLKIQRTERGDSAVYLCASSLGVTFGGELFFGEGSRLTVL.

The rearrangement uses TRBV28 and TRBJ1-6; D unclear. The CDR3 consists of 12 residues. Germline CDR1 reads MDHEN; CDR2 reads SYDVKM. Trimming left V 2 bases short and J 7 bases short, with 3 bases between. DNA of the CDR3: TGTGCCAGCAGTTTAAGGAATTCACCCCTCCACTTT. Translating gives CASSLRNSPLHF.